This T cell receptor (beta chain) appears in the sequencing data of a study of cytomegalovirus exposure and HLA in healthy donors. Study summary: Within an early data release were about 90 million unique TCRs drawn from HLA-typed donors. Study results and caveats: A later analysis by the authors found several of the most significant clusters apparently linked to common viral pathogens.

Concerning this clone itself: Antigen specificity is unknown.

A multiplex PCR was run with 60 Vbeta primers and 13 Jbeta primers. This table comes from immunoSEQ multiplex PCR, and its TCRdb copy is limited to in-frame clones, with some not included. Found here are about 100,000 clones, about 81% of them singletons; the top ten hold under 5.5%. Germline V gene data show CDR1 as MNHEY and CDR2 as SMNVEV (reference sequence). The CDR3 is made up of 13 amino acids. Trimming pared 5 bases from V and 0 bases from J, leaving 8 bases between. This clonotype originated in a man aged 35 to 55 in good health and CMV-seropositive. Sequencing was done on a sample of PBMCs. The V and J genes are TRBV27 and TRBJ2-7; perhaps TRBD2 as D (5 bases). The CDR3 loop reads CASSPGNSYEQYF. The CDR3 nucleotides are TGTGCCAGCAGTCCCGGGAACTCCTACGAGCAGTACTTC.